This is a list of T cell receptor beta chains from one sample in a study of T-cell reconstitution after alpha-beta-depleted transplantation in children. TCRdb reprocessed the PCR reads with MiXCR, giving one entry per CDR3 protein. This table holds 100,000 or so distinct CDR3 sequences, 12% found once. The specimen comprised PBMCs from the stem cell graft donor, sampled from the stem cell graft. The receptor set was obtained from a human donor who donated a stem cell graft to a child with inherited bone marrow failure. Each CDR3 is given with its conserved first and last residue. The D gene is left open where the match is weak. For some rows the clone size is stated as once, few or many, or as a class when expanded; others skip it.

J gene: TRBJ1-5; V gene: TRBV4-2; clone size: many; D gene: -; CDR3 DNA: TGTGCCAGCAGCCAAGGGGGAGGGGTCCTCAATCAGCCCCAGCATTTT; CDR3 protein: CASSQGGGVLNQPQHF
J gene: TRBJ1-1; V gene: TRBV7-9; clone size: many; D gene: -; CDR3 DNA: TGTGCCAGCAGCCCGGGGGCTCAGAACACTGAAGCTTTCTTT; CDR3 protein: CASSPGAQNTEAFF
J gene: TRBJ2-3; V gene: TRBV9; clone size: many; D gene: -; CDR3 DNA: TGTGCCAGCAGGCCGGGACCCCTCTCCACAGATACGCAGTATTTT; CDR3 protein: CASRPGPLSTDTQYF
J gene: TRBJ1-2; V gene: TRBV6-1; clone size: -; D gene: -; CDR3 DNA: TGTGCCAGCAGTGAAGGGGTTTTCTATGGCTACACCTTC; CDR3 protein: CASSEGVFYGYTF
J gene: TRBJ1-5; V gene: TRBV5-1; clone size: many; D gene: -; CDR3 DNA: TGCGCCAGCAGCTTGGGGGACCATCAGCCCCAGCATTTT; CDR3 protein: CASSLGDHQPQHF
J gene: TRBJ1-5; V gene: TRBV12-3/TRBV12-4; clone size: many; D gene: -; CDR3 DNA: TGTGCCAGCAGTCTTAACCGGTGGCAGCCCCAGCATTTT; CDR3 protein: CASSLNRWQPQHF
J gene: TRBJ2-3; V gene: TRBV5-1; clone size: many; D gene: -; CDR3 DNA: TGCGCCAGCAGCTCGGGGCAGGTGGTCGATACGCAGTATTTT; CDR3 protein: CASSSGQVVDTQYF
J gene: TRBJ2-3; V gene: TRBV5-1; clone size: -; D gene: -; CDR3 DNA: TGCGCCAGCAGCTTGGTAGAGGGAGGAGATACGCAGTATTTT; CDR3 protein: CASSLVEGGDTQYF
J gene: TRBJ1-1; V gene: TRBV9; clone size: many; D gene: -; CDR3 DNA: TGTGCCAGCAGCCCCTTAGGGGGAGCGGGCACTGAAGCTTTCTTT; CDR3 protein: CASSPLGGAGTEAFF
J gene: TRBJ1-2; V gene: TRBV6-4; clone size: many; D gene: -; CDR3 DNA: TGTGCCAGCGTTTCAGGGGAGCGGACTAACTATGGCTACACCTTC; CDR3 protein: CASVSGERTNYGYTF
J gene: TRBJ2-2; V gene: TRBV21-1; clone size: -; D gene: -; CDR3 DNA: TGTGCCAGCAGCAGAGGGCCGATCGAGAGCACCGGGGAGCTGTTTTTT; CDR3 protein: CASSRGPIESTGELFF
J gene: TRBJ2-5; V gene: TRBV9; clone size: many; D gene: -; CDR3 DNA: TGTGCCAGCAGCGTAGTAGGGGGTCACGGAGAGACCCAGTACTTC; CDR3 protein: CASSVVGGHGETQYF
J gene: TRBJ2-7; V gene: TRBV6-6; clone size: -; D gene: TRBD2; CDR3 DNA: TGTGCCAGCAGTACGTTCCAGGCGGGGGGTGCGTACTTC; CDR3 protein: CASSTFQAGGAYF
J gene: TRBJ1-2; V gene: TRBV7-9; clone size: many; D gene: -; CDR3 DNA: TGTGCCAGCAGCTTAGCAGGGGCGGGCGGCTACACCTTC; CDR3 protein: CASSLAGAGGYTF
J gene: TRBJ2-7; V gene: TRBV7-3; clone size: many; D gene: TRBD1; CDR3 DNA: TGTGCCAGCAGCGTCAGGGGACAGGGGAACTACGAGCAGTACTTC; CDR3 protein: CASSVRGQGNYEQYF
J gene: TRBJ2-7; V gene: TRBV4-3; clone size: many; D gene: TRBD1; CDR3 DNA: TGCGCCAGCAGCCAAGAAACAGGGGCCGAGCAGTACTTC; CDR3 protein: CASSQETGAEQYF
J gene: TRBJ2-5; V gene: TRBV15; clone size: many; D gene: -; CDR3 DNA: TGTGCCACCAGCAGATCCCGGGGACATTACCAAGAGACCCAGTACTTC; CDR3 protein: CATSRSRGHYQETQYF
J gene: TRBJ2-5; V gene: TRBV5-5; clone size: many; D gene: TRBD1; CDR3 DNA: TGTGCCAGCAGCTTACGACAGGGTCAAACCCAGTACTTC; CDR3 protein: CASSLRQGQTQYF
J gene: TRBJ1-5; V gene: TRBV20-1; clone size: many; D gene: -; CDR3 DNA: TGCAGTGCTAGTAAAACCCTACAGGGCGATCAGCCCCAGCATTTT; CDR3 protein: CSASKTLQGDQPQHF
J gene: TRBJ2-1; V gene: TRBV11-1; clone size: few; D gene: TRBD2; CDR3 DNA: TGTGCCAGCAGCTTAGCTTTGGGCGGGGTCAGCGGGGGGGGAAACAACAATGAGCAGTTCTTC; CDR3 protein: CASSLALGGVSGGGNNNEQFF
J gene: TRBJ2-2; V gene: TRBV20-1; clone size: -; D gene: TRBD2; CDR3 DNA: TGCAGTGCTAGCACTAGCGGGACTAGCACCGGGGAGCTGTTTTTT; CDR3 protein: CSASTSGTSTGELFF
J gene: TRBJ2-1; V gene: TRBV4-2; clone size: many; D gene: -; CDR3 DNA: TGTGCCAGCAGCCACACCCCTAACTCCGGGACGGATAACTACAATGAGCAGTTCTTC; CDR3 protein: CASSHTPNSGTDNYNEQFF
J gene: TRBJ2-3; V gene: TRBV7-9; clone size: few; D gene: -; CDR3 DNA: TGTGCCAGCAGCTTAACCGGCAGGAGCACAGATACGCAGTATTTT; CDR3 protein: CASSLTGRSTDTQYF
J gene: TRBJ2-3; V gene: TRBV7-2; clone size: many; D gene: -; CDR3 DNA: TGTGCCAGCAGCTTAGTAGGAAACACAGATACGCAGTATTTT; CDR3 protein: CASSLVGNTDTQYF
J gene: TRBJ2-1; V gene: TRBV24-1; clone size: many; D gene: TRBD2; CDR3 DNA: TGTGCCACCAGTGCGGGTAGCGGGAGCGGAAATGAGCAGTTCTTC; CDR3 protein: CATSAGSGSGNEQFF
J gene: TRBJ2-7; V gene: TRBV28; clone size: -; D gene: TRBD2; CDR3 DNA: TGTGCCAGCAGTTCTGGGACTAGCGAGACCTACGAGCAGTACTTC; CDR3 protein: CASSSGTSETYEQYF
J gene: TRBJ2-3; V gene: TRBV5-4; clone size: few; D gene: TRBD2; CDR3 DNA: TGTGCCAGCAGCCCTCCTGGGACTAGCTCTAATACGCAGTATTTT; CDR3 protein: CASSPPGTSSNTQYF
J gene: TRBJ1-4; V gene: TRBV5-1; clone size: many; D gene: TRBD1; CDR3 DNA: TGCGCCAGCAGCTCCGGGACAGGGGAGGATGAAAAACTGTTTTTT; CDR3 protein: CASSSGTGEDEKLFF
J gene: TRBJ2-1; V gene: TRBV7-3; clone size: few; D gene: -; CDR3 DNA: TGTGCCAGCAGCTTAAACCCGGCGCCCTACAATGAGCAGTTCTTC; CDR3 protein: CASSLNPAPYNEQFF
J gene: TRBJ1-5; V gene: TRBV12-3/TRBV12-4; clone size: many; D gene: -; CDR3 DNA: TGTGCCAGCAGTCCCGACCGGGAGCCCCAGCATTTT; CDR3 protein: CASSPDREPQHF
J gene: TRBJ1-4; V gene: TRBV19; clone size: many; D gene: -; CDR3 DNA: TGTGCCAGTAGGTCGGGGCCAACTAATGAAAAACTGTTTTTT; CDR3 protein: CASRSGPTNEKLFF
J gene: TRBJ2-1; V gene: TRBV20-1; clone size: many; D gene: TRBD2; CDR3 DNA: TGCAGTGCCTTGACTAGCGGGGGTCGCAGCTCCTACAATGAGCAGTTCTTC; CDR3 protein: CSALTSGGRSSYNEQFF
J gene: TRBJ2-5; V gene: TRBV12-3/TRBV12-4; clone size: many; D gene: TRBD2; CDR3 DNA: TGTGCCAGCAGTTTAGGGACTAGCGGGGGGGCGGGAGAGACCCAGTACTTC; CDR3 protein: CASSLGTSGGAGETQYF
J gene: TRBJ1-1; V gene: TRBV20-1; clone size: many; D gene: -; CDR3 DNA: TGCAGTGCTGGCCGGATGGTGATAAACACTGAAGCTTTCTTT; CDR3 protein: CSAGRMVINTEAFF
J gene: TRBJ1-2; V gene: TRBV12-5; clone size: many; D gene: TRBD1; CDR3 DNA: TGTGCTAGTGGTTATGACAGGGCCGGAGGCTACACCTTC; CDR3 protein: CASGYDRAGGYTF
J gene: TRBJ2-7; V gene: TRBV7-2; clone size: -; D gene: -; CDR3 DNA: TGTGCCAGCAGCTTAACCGGAGCCACTTACTACGAGCAGTACTTC; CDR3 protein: CASSLTGATYYEQYF
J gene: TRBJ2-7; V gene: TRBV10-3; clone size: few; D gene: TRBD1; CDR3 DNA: TGTGCCATCGGGACAGATAACTACGAGCAGTACTTC; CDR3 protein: CAIGTDNYEQYF
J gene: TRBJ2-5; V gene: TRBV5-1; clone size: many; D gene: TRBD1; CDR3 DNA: TGCGCCAGCAGCACGGGACAGAGTCAAGAGACCCAGTACTTC; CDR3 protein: CASSTGQSQETQYF
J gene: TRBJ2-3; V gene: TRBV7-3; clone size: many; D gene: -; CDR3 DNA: TGTGCCAGCAGCGAAACCGGGGGCAGGACAGATACGCAGTATTTT; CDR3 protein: CASSETGGRTDTQYF
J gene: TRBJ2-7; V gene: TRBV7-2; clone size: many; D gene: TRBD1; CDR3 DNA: TGTGCCAGCAGCCATGACAGGGGGCCCTACGAGCAGTACTTC; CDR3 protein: CASSHDRGPYEQYF
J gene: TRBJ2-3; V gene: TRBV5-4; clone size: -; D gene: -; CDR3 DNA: TGTGCCAGCAGCTTGGACGGCTTGAGACCTGGGGGCACAGATACGCAGTATTTT; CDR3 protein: CASSLDGLRPGGTDTQYF
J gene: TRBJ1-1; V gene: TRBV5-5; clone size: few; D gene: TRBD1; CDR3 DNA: TGTGCCAGCAGCTTGAGACAGGGTCGGGTAAACACTGAAGCTTTCTTT; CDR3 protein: CASSLRQGRVNTEAFF
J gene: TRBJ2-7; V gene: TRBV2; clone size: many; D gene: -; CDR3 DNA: TGTGCCAGCAGGAACGCTTACGAGCAGTACTTC; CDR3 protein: CASRNAYEQYF
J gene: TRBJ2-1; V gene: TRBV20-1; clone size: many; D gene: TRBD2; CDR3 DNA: TGCAGTGCCTCTAGCGGGGGGGCCGGTGAGCAGTTCTTC; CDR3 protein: CSASSGGAGEQFF
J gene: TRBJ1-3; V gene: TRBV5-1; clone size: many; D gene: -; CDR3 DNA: TGCGCCAGCAGCTTGGACCTCTCTGGAAACACCATATATTTT; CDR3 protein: CASSLDLSGNTIYF
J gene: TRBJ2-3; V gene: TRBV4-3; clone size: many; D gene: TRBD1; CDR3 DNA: TGCGCCAGCAGCCAAGTTTTCAGGGGGCCAGGCACAGATACGCAGTATTTT; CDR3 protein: CASSQVFRGPGTDTQYF
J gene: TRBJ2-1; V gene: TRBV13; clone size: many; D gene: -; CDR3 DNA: TGTGCCAGCAGCTTAGATCGGGCGGACCCTTCCTACAATGAGCAGTTCTTC; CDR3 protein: CASSLDRADPSYNEQFF
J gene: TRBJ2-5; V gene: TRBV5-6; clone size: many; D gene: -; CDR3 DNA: TGTGCCAGCAGCTTGGACCGTAGACATCAAGAGACCCAGTACTTC; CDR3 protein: CASSLDRRHQETQYF
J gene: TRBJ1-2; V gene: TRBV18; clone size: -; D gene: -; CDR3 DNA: TGTGCCAGCTCACCAGGGGGCACGAACTATGGCTACACCTTC; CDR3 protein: CASSPGGTNYGYTF
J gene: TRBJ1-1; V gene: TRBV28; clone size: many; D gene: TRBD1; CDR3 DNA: TGTGCCAGCAGCAGACAGGGGAGGAACACTGAAGCTTTCTTT; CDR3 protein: CASSRQGRNTEAFF
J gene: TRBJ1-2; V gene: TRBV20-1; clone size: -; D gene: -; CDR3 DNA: TGCAGTGCCTGGGGTAATGGCTACACCTTC; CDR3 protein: CSAWGNGYTF
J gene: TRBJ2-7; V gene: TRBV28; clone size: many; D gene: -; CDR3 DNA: TGTGCCAGCACATCGGTTTGGTACGAGCAGTACTTC; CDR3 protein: CASTSVWYEQYF
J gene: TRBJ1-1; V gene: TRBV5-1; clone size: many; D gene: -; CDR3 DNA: TGCGCCAGCAGCCCCGATGGACGGATGAACACTGAAGCTTTCTTT; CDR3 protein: CASSPDGRMNTEAFF
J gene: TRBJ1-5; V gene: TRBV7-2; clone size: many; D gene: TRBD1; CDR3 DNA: TGTGCCAGCAGCTTAGCGGGGAACAGGGGGGATCAGCCCCAGCATTTT; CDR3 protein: CASSLAGNRGDQPQHF